Listed here is a single TCR beta chain. This specimen comes from a study of blood T cell repertoires in COVID-19. Germline CDR1 is SGHTA and CDR2 is FQGNSA. V shed 5 bases, J shed 5 bases, and the junction held 3 bases outside the gene matches. The CDR3 runs 14 residues. Adults between roughly 18 and 89 years of age took part from more than 20 US areas. Participants were placed into cohorts based on the clinical history they reported. A COVID-19 case had been met by exposed participants during the 2 weeks before study entry. Assay: immunoSEQ multiplex PCR; the TCRdb copy retains only in-frame clones and omits some. This sample has roughly 230,000 clones; around 84% occur once, and the top ten carry 6.6%.

Sequences were obtained from PBMCs or T cells enriched from blood (not recorded which). This TCR derives from a woman aged 50 to 65 who had been exposed to COVID-19. The chain links TRBV7-2 to TRBJ2-2; 9 bases map to TRBD1. The CDR3 DNA sequence: TGTGCCAGCAGCAGGGACAGGGCAACCGGGGAGCTGTTTTTT. This gives the protein CASSRDRATGELFF.